The 16 T cell receptor beta chains below come from one sample, sequenced in a study of blood T cell repertoires in COVID-19. The repertoire was sequenced with immunoSEQ multiplex PCR; TCRdb's copy has only in-frame clones and lacks some. The sample contains 270,000 or so clones, approximately 90% of which appear only once. Sequencing used peripheral blood. These receptors were collected from a man aged 35 to 55 with acute or convalescent COVID-19.

The chain links TRBV10-2 to TRBJ1-4; unclear D gene. Germline V lookup: CDR1 WSHSY, CDR2 SAAADI. The CDR3 has 13 amino acids. With 4 bases removed from V and 4 bases from J, the gap between germline ends came to 7 bases. DNA of the CDR3: TGCGCCAGCAGTGGGCGGAATAATGAAAAACTGTTTTTT. This sequence encodes CASSGRNNEKLFF.

The chain employs TRBV21-1 and TRBJ1-5; the table's D call of TRBD1 was not tested on the DNA. TRBV21-1 is assigned pseudogene status. The CDR3 is 16 residues long. The CDR3 sequence: CASRYEGAYSNQPQHF. The CDR3 DNA sequence: TGTGCCAGCCGATACGAGGGGGCCTATAGCAATCAGCCCCAGCATTTT.

The V gene is TRBV19, the J gene TRBJ2-1; D unclear. Trimming removed 1 base from V and 4 bases from J, with 11 bases in between. CDR1 and CDR2 (germline): LNHDA, SQIVND (reference sequence). CDR3 length: 15 amino acids. CDR3 region: CASSIGPPTYNEQFF. The CDR3 DNA sequence: TGTGCCAGTAGTATAGGACCCCCGACTTACAATGAGCAGTTCTTC.

J is TRBJ2-7 and V is TRBV5-1, with D tentatively TRBD2 (6 bases). The CDR3 covers 15 residues. V lost 5 bases to trimming and J lost 0 bases, with 15 bases between them. Germline CDR1 and CDR2: SGHRS and YFSETQ. The CDR3 region has the DNA TGCGCCAGCAGTTCAGGGTTCGGGGGCTCCTACGAGCAGTACTTC. Translated: CASSSGFGGSYEQYF.

The chain recombines TRBV5-4 with TRBJ1-1; 8 bases line up with TRBD1. V trimming: 4 bases; J trimming: 5 bases; junction bases outside the gene matches: 10. Germline V lookup: CDR1 SGHNT, CDR2 YYREEE (reference sequence). CDR3 length equals 15 residues. The CDR3 loop is CASSDPRDRSTEAFF. In DNA form, the CDR3 reads TGTGCCAGCAGCGACCCTCGGGACAGGTCAACTGAAGCTTTCTTT.

This sequence joins TRBV15 and TRBJ1-4; D is perhaps TRBD1 (6 bases). Germline V CDR1 and CDR2: LNHNV, YYDKDF (reference sequence). Trimming removed 0 bases at V and 4 bases at J, with 18 bases between. This CDR3 spans 18 amino acids. The CDR3 sequence: CATSRERGRTALNEKLFF. The CDR3 DNA reads as TGTGCCACCAGCAGAGAGAGGGGCCGGACAGCCCTTAATGAAAAACTGTTTTTT.

The chain combines TRBV7-3 with TRBJ1-6; the D is unclear. Germline V gene data show CDR1 as SGHTA and CDR2 as FQGTGA. The CDR3 has 18 residues. V lost 0 bases and J 5 bases, leaving 17 bases between the germline ends. The CDR3 sequence is CASSLTPRGSADNSPLHF. The CDR3 DNA reads as TGTGCCAGCAGCTTAACGCCGCGGGGAAGTGCTGATAATTCACCCCTCCACTTT.

The CDR3 spells CAWSSLRGGYTF. The DNA for the CDR3 is TGTGCCTGGAGTTCCTTACGGGGTGGCTACACCTTC. The gene calls are TRBV30 and TRBJ1-2; D is undetermined. This CDR3 has 12 residues. Trimming stripped 2 bases from V and 7 bases from J, with 11 bases between. Germline V gene lookup returns CDR1 GTSNPN and CDR2 SVGIG (reference sequence).

This clone was found once. V is TRBV11-2 and J is TRBJ2-7; D is possibly TRBD1 (6 bases). Germline V CDR1 and CDR2: SGHAT, FQNNGV. There are 14 residues in the CDR3. The V and J ends lost 4 bases and 3 bases respectively, with 13 bases between them. CDR3 region: CASSYGQFVYEQYF. CDR3 DNA: TGTGCCAGCAGCTACGGACAGTTCGTCTACGAGCAGTACTTC.

The gene calls are TRBV7-9 and TRBJ1-2, with D hard to call. Germline V CDR1 and CDR2: SEHNR, FQNEAQ (reference sequence). The CDR3 runs to 18 residues. The ends were cut back, 4 bases at V and 6 bases at J, with 27 bases in the middle. The CDR3 here is CASSSHLHLLRHEHGYTF. CDR3 coding DNA: TGTGCCAGCAGCTCCCATCTCCATTTATTACGACACGAGCATGGCTACACCTTC.

The chain uses TRBV3-1 (or the pseudogene TRBV3-2) and TRBJ1-1; possibly TRBD1 for D (6 bases). This CDR3 contains 15 residues. Deletions cut 3 bases from V and 1 base from J, with 12 bases between. Germline V gene lookup returns CDR1 LGHDT and CDR2 YNNKEL (reference sequence). CDR3 bases: TGTGCCAGCAGCCATCTGGGAGGGGGGAACACTGAAGCTTTCTTT. It yields the protein CASSHLGGGNTEAFF.

Note on this clone: Different DNA sequences within this sample yield the same CDR3. The chain joins TRBV7-8 to TRBJ1-2, with 7 bases matching TRBD1. The length of the CDR3 is 15 residues. The germline V gene encodes CDR1 SGHVS and CDR2 FQNEAQ. V was pared by 3 bases and J by 4 bases, with 8 bases of the junction left unmatched. Written as DNA, the CDR3 is TGTGCCAGCAGCTTCGGTGGGCAGGGGGGCTATGGCTACACCTTC. It is translated as CASSFGGQGGYGYTF.

The gene calls are TRBV11-3 and TRBJ2-6; TRBD1 matches at 11 bases. This CDR3 is 19 amino acids long. The trim removed 5 bases at V and 1 base at J, leaving 10 bases unmatched. In germline, CDR1 is SGHNT, CDR2 YENEEA. The CDR3: CASSPRSGTGGSGANVLTF. The CDR3 region has the DNA TGTGCCAGCAGCCCCCGGTCCGGGACAGGGGGGTCTGGGGCCAACGTCCTGACTTTC.

The chain joins TRBV7-9 to TRBJ1-3; no firm D call. This CDR3 is 15 amino acids long. Germline CDR1 reads SEHNR; CDR2 reads FQNEAQ (reference sequence). V was clipped by 1 base and J by 0 bases, with 7 bases between them. CDR3 sequence (DNA): TGTGCCAGCAGCTTAGTTTCTAACTCTGGAAACACCATATATTTT. The encoded protein is CASSLVSNSGNTIYF.

V usage is TRBV6-2 or TRBV6-3 and J usage is TRBJ1-4, with D uncertain. Between the trimmed V and J ends, which lost 1 base and 8 bases, there was a span of 8 bases. CDR1 is MNHEY and CDR2 is SVGEGT in the germline V gene. This CDR3 has 13 residues. The CDR3 sequence is CASSYWEDEKLFF. For the CDR3, the DNA is TGTGCCAGCAGTTACTGGGAGGACGAAAAACTGTTTTTT.

The CDR3, as DNA: TGTGCCAGCAGCTTAGGTGCGGGGGGGGCCTCCTACGAGCAGTACTTC. Amino acids: CASSLGAGGASYEQYF. V gene TRBV7-2 combines with J gene TRBJ2-7, with 9 bases identical to TRBD2. V lost 1 base and J lost 0; bases outside the gene matches: 4. Germline V gene sequence: CDR1 SGHTA, CDR2 FQGNSA. The CDR3 is made up of 16 amino acids.